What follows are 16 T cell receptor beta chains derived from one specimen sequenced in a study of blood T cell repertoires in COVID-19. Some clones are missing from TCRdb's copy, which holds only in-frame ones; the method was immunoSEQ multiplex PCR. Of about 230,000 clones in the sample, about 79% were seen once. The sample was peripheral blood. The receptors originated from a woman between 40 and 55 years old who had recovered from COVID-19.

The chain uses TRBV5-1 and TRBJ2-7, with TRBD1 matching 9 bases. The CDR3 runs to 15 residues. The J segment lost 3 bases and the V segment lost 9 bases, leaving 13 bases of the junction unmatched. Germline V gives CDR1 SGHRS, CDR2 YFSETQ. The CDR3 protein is CATQRGQGNVYEQYF. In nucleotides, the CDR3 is TGCGCCACCCAGAGGGGACAGGGAAACGTCTACGAGCAGTACTTC.

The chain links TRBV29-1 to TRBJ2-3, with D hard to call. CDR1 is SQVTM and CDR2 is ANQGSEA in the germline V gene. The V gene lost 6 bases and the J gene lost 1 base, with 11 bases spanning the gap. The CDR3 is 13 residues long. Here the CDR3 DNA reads TGCAGCGTACCCTCCGTAGGCACAGATACGCAGTATTTT. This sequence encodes CSVPSVGTDTQYF.

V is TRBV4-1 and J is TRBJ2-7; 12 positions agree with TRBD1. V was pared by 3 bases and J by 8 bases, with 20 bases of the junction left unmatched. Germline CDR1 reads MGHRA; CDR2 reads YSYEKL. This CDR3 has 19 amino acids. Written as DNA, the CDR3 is TGCGCCAGCAGCCATCCCCTCAACCGGGACAGGGGGCGGGTGGGAAAGCAGTACTTC. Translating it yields CASSHPLNRDRGRVGKQYF.

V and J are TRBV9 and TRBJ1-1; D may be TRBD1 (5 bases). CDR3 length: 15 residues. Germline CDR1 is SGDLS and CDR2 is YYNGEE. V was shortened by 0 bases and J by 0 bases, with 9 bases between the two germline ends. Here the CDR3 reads CASSVGPGLNTEAFF. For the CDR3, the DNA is TGTGCCAGCAGCGTAGGGCCAGGGTTGAACACTGAAGCTTTCTTT.

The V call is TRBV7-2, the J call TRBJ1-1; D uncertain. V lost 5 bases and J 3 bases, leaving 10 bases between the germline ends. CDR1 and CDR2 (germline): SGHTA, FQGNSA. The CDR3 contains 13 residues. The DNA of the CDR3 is TGTGCCAGCAGCAAACAACGGGACACTGAAGCTTTCTTT. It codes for CASSKQRDTEAFF.

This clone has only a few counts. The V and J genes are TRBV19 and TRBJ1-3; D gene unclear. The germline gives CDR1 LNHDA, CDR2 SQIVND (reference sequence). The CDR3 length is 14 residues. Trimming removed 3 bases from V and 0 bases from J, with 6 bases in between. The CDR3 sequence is CASSIGSSGNTIYF. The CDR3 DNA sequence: TGTGCCAGTAGTATCGGGAGCTCTGGAAACACCATATATTTT.

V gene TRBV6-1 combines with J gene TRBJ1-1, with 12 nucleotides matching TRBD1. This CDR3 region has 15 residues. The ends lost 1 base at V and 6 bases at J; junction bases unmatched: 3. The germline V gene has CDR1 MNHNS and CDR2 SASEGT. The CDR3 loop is CASSEEGQGAAEAFF. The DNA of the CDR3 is TGTGCCAGCAGTGAAGAGGGACAGGGGGCCGCTGAAGCTTTCTTT.

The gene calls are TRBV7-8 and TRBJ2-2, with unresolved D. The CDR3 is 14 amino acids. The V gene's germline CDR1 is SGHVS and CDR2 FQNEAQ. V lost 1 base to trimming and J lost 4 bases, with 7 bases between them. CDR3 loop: CASSLVRVTGELFF. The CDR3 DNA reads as TGTGCCAGCAGCTTAGTACGGGTCACCGGGGAGCTGTTTTTT.

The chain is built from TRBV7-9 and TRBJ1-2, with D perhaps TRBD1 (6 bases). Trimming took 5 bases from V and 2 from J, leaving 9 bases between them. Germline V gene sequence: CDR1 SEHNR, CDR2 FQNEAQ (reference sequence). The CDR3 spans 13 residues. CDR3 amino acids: CASSLRGNYGYTF. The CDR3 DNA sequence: TGTGCCAGCAGCCTGAGGGGGAACTATGGCTACACCTTC.

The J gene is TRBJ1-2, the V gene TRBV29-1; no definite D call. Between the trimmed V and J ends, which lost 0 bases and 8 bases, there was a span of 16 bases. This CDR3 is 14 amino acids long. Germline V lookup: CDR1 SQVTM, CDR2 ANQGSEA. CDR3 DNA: TGCAGCGTTGAAGATCCCCGGGTGGCACAAGGCTACACCTTC. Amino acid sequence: CSVEDPRVAQGYTF.

CDR3 nucleotides: TGTGCCAGCAGTTTATCTAGCTCCTACAATGAGCAGTTCTTC. It encodes CASSLSSSYNEQFF. The gene calls are TRBV28 and TRBJ2-1, with D unclear. Germline V gene sequence: CDR1 MDHEN, CDR2 SYDVKM. This CDR3 has 14 residues. Trimming took off 1 base at V and 0 bases at J, with 4 bases between the two ends.

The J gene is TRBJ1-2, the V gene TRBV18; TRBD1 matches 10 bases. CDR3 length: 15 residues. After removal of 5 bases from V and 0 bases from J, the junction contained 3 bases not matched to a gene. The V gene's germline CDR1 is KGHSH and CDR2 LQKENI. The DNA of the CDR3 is TGTGCCAGCTCAGAGGGACAGGGGCCTAACTATGGCTACACCTTC. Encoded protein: CASSEGQGPNYGYTF.

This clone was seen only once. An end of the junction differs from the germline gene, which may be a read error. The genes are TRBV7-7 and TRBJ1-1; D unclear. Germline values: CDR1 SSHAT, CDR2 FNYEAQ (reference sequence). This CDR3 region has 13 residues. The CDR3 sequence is CASSLVSGSEAFF. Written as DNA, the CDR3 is TGTGCTAGCAGCTTAGTTTCCGGGTCCGAAGCTTTCTTT.

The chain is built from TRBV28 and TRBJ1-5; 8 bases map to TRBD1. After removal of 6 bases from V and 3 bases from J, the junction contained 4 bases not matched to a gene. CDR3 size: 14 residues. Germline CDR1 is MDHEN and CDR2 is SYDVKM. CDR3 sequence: CASRGGQVNQPQHF. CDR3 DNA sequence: TGTGCCAGCAGGGGGGGACAGGTCAATCAGCCCCAGCATTTT. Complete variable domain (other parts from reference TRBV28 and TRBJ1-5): DVKVTQSSRYLVKRTGEKVFLECVQDMDHENMFWYRQDPGLGLRLIYFSYDVKMKEKGDIPEGYSVSREKKERFSLILESASTNQTSMYLCASRGGQVNQPQHFGDGTRLSIL.

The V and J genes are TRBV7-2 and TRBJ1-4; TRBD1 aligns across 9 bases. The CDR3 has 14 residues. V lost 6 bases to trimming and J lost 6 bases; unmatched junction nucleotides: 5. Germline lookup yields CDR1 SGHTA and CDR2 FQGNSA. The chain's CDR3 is CASRKDRGDEKLFF. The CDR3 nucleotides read TGTGCCAGCAGAAAGGACAGGGGCGATGAAAAACTGTTTTTT.

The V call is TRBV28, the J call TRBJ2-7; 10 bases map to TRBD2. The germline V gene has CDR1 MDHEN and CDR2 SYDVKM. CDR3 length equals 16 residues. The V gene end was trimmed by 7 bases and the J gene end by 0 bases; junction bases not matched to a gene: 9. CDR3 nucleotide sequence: TGTGCCAGCACCAGCGGGGGGGCCGTCAGCTCCTACGAGCAGTACTTC. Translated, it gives CASTSGGAVSSYEQYF.